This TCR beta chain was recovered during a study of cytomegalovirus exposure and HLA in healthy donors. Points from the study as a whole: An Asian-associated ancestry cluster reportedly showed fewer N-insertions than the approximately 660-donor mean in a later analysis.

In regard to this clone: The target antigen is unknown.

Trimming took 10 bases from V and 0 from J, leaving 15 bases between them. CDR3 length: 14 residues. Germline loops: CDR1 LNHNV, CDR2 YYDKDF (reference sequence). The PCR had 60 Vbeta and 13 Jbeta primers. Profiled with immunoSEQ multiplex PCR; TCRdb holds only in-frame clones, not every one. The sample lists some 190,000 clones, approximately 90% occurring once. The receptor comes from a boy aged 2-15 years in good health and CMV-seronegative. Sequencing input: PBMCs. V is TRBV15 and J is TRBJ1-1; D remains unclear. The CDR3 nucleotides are TGTGCCATCGTAAAAGGGCGGGTGAACACTGAAGCTTTCTTT. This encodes CAIVKGRVNTEAFF.